One sample yielded the 20 T cell receptor beta chains listed below, sequenced in a study of cytomegalovirus exposure and HLA in healthy donors. The PCR employed 60 Vbeta primers together with 13 Jbeta primers. Some clones are missing from TCRdb's copy, which holds only in-frame ones; the method was immunoSEQ multiplex PCR. This sample has 100,000 to 150,000 clones, with 77% found just once. The specimen sequenced was PBMCs. Receptors originate from a woman between 40 and 50 years old in good health and CMV-seropositive.

V is TRBV18 and J is TRBJ2-4; 12 bases are shared with TRBD2. This CDR3 is built from 16 residues. Germline values: CDR1 KGHSH, CDR2 LQKENI. Germline trimming cut 5 bases from V and 0 bases from J; bases unmatched to any gene: 2. The CDR3 nucleotides are TGTGCCAGCTCAAAGGGACTAGCGGGAGCCAAAAACATTCAGTACTTC. This translates into CASSKGLAGAKNIQYF.

A few counts support this clone. J is TRBJ2-2 and V is TRBV11-2; a weak D match, TRBD2 (5 bases). Trimming took 1 base from V and 7 from J, leaving 10 bases between them. Germline lookup yields CDR1 SGHAT and CDR2 FQNNGV. The length of the CDR3 is 14 residues. Here the CDR3 reads CASSLAGLDGELFF. The CDR3 nucleotides read TGTGCCAGCAGCTTAGCGGGGTTGGACGGGGAGCTGTTTTTT.

As DNA, the CDR3 is TGTGCCAGCAGCATCGGACTAGCGGGAGCGCGTCAGTACTTC. Protein: CASSIGLAGARQYF. The V call is TRBV7-2, the J call TRBJ2-7, with 13 bases matching TRBD2. In germline, CDR1 is SGHTA, CDR2 FQGNSA. This CDR3 spans 14 amino acids. With V trimmed by 5 bases and J by 10 bases, 8 bases remained unmatched.

The J gene is TRBJ2-7, the V gene TRBV5-5; maybe TRBD2 (6 bases). V lost 4 bases, J lost 2 bases, and 13 bases lay in between. The CDR3 extends over 14 amino acids. Germline lookup yields CDR1 SGHKS and CDR2 YYEKEE (reference sequence). In DNA, the CDR3 is TGTGCCAGCAGCACGCGGGATTTGACCTACGAGCAGTACTTC. It yields the protein CASSTRDLTYEQYF.

The genes are TRBV2 and TRBJ2-3; TRBD2 aligns across 11 bases. CDR3 length: 15 residues. The germline V gene encodes CDR1 SNHLY and CDR2 FYNNEI. The V gene end was trimmed by 4 bases and the J gene end by 6 bases; junction bases not matched to a gene: 6. The CDR3 loop reads CASSANSGRVDTQYF. The CDR3 nucleotides read TGTGCCAGCAGTGCTAATAGCGGGAGGGTGGATACGCAGTATTTT.

The chain links TRBV7-9 to TRBJ1-2; D unresolved. The V and J ends lost 3 bases and 1 base respectively, with 12 bases between them. Per the germline V gene, CDR1 is SEHNR and CDR2 is FQNEAQ (reference sequence). The CDR3 spans 15 residues. The CDR3 protein is CASSLSADFNYGYTF. The DNA for the CDR3 is TGTGCCAGCAGCTTGAGTGCGGATTTTAACTATGGCTACACCTTC.

CDR3 in DNA: TGTGCCAGCAGTTTACTCGGGAATGAGCAGTTCTTC. The encoded protein is CASSLLGNEQFF. The chain recombines TRBV28 with TRBJ2-1; unclear D gene. Germline V gene sequence: CDR1 MDHEN, CDR2 SYDVKM. CDR3 length: 12 amino acids. V was trimmed by 2 bases and J by 7 bases, leaving 6 bases between them.

The chain uses TRBV6-6 and TRBJ2-7, with 10 bases that match TRBD1. The germline gives CDR1 MNHNY, CDR2 SVGAGI (reference sequence). CDR3 length: 14 residues. Trimming cost V 5 bases and J 7 bases; bases outside gene matches: 8. The CDR3 sequence is CASSNRQGAREQYF. Here the CDR3 DNA reads TGTGCCAGCAGTAATAGACAGGGGGCGCGGGAGCAGTACTTC.

The V gene is TRBV29-1, the J gene TRBJ2-2, with 11 bases fitting TRBD1. The CDR3 extends over 14 amino acids. The germline V gene has CDR1 SQVTM and CDR2 ANQGSEA. V shed 7 bases, J shed 5 bases, and the junction held 6 bases outside the gene matches. The CDR3 sequence: CSGGQGGSTGELFF. The DNA for the CDR3 is TGCAGCGGGGGACAGGGGGGGTCGACCGGGGAGCTGTTTTTT.

The chain couples TRBV19 to TRBJ2-3; 9 bases agree with TRBD1. The V and J ends lost 5 bases and 1 base, in that order; junction bases with no gene match: 4. Germline V lookup: CDR1 LNHDA, CDR2 SQIVND (reference sequence). The CDR3 contains 15 residues. CDR3 sequence (DNA): TGTGCCAGTAGTGTAGGACAGGGGCGCACAGATACGCAGTATTTT. Its translation is CASSVGQGRTDTQYF.

This sequence joins TRBV21-1 and TRBJ2-7; the D call of TRBD2 is as the table states it, not checked on the DNA. TRBV21-1 is reported as a pseudogene. This CDR3 comprises 19 residues. CDR3 protein: CASSKAHAKAGGLEYEQYF. The CDR3 DNA reads as TGTGCCAGCAGCAAAGCGCACGCAAAAGCGGGAGGGTTGGAGTACGAGCAGTACTTC.

CDR3 residues: CASSLGGRAAEQYF. DNA of the CDR3: TGTGCCAGCAGTTTAGGCGGGAGGGCTGCCGAGCAGTACTTC. The chain links TRBV28 to TRBJ2-7, with 9 bases matching TRBD2. V dropped 2 bases and J dropped 6; count of bases not matched to a gene: 5. The CDR3 contains 14 residues. Germline CDR1 and CDR2: MDHEN and SYDVKM.

J is TRBJ2-1 and V is TRBV7-2; weak D call: TRBD2 (5 bases). CDR3 length: 16 residues. In germline, CDR1 is SGHTA, CDR2 FQGNSA. With 4 bases removed from V and 7 bases from J, the gap between germline ends came to 20 bases. DNA for the CDR3: TGTGCCAGCAGCTGGGTTAGCTTAGGGAGTTGGAATGAGCAGTTCTTC. Protein product: CASSWVSLGSWNEQFF.

J is TRBJ1-5 and V is TRBV19, with 9 bases identical to TRBD1. The trim removed 7 bases at V and 7 bases at J, leaving 11 bases unmatched. Germline CDR1 LNHDA, CDR2 SQIVND (reference sequence). CDR3 length equals 15 residues. For the CDR3, the DNA is TGTGCCAGTACCTCGGGTACAGGGGGCATGCAGCCCCAGCATTTT. The encoded protein is CASTSGTGGMQPQHF.

The CDR3 DNA follows: TGTGCCAGCAGCGCGACTAGCGGGAGATACAATGAGCAGTTCTTC. Translated, it gives CASSATSGRYNEQFF. The chain has TRBV7-3 and TRBJ2-1, with 12 positions matching TRBD2. V dropped 5 bases and J dropped 4; count of bases not matched to a gene: 3. This CDR3 region has 15 residues. The germline gives CDR1 SGHTA, CDR2 FQGTGA.

The rearrangement joins TRBV19 to TRBJ1-1; D is ambiguous. The CDR3 extends over 12 amino acids. In germline, CDR1 is LNHDA, CDR2 SQIVND (reference sequence). V was cut by 7 bases and J by 1 base, with 7 bases left in between. The CDR3 protein is CASMVRNTEAFF. In DNA form, the CDR3 reads TGTGCCAGTATGGTGAGGAACACTGAAGCTTTCTTT. Variable domain in full (rest from reference TRBV19 and TRBJ1-1): DGGITQSPKYLFRKEGQNVTLSCEQNLNHDAMYWYRQDPGQGLRLIYYSQIVNDFQKGDIAEGYSVSREKKESFPLTVTSAQKNPTAFYLCASMVRNTEAFFGQGTRLTVV.

V is TRBV5-1 and J is TRBJ2-3, with TRBD1 matching 8 bases. The CDR3 sequence is 14 residues long. V was clipped by 2 bases and J by 7 bases; unmatched bases: 6. The germline V gene has CDR1 SGHRS and CDR2 YFSETQ. CDR3: CASSFGQGLHTQYF. The CDR3 DNA reads as TGCGCCAGCAGCTTTGGACAGGGATTGCATACGCAGTATTTT.

This clone was detected a few times. The chain joins TRBV5-1 to TRBJ1-2, with D possibly being TRBD1 (5 bases). The CDR3 has 13 residues. Germline V CDR1 and CDR2: SGHRS, YFSETQ. The V end lost 4 bases, the J end lost 5 bases, and 12 bases lay between the germline ends. The CDR3: CASSPGPVYGYTF. The CDR3 DNA sequence: TGCGCCAGCAGCCCAGGGCCAGTTTATGGCTACACCTTC.

Only a few counts were recorded for this clone. The V call is TRBV9, the J call TRBJ2-5; 8 nucleotides match TRBD2. With V trimmed by 3 bases and J by 2 bases, 3 bases remained unmatched. CDR3 size: 14 residues. Germline loops: CDR1 SGDLS, CDR2 YYNGEE. CDR3 sequence: CASSAPGGQETQYF. DNA of the CDR3: TGTGCCAGCAGCGCTCCGGGAGGGCAAGAGACCCAGTACTTC. The full variable domain, its missing parts supplied by reference TRBV9 and TRBJ2-5, is DSGVTQTPKHLITATGQRVTLRCSPRSGDLSVYWYQQSLDQGLQFLIQYYNGEERAKGNILERFSAQQFPDLHSELNLSSLELGDSALYFCASSAPGGQETQYFGPGTRLLVL.

The V call is TRBV28, the J call TRBJ2-7; the match to TRBD2 covers 11 bases. Germline V gives CDR1 MDHEN, CDR2 SYDVKM. The CDR3 is 16 amino acids. V lost 6 bases, J lost 0 bases, and 7 bases stayed unmatched. The CDR3, as DNA: TGTGCCAGCAGGGTTAAACTAGCGGGAGTCTCCTACGAGCAGTACTTC. Residues: CASRVKLAGVSYEQYF. Using reference TRBV28 and TRBJ2-7 for the parts outside the CDR3, the full variable domain is DVKVTQSSRYLVKRTGEKVFLECVQDMDHENMFWYRQDPGLGLRLIYFSYDVKMKEKGDIPEGYSVSREKKERFSLILESASTNQTSMYLCASRVKLAGVSYEQYFGPGTRLTVT.